The clone carrying this T cell receptor (beta chain) was observed many times. Template material for amplifying TCR beta CDR3 regions consisted of RNA transcripts. With the HTBI primer set, the TCR CDR3 went through a first round of RT-PCR. Each CDR3 protein gets one entry after TCRdb re-called the multiplex PCR reads with MiXCR. The profile shows 490,000 or so distinct CDR3 sequences, about 16% of them singletons. The data belong to a study of T cells in Graves' hyperthyroidism and ophthalmopathy. The sequenced material came from blood. The TCR originated in a woman aged 25 to 39 with Graves' ophthalmopathy.

The CDR3 DNA is TGTGCCAGCACGACACAGAGGGGCGCCACTGAAGCTTTCTTT. Protein product: CASTTQRGATEAFF. The V and J genes are TRBV12-3 or TRBV12-4 and TRBJ1-1; D is possibly TRBD1 (5 bases). The CDR3 sequence is 14 residues long. Trimming cost V 7 bases and J 4 bases, with 16 bases left between them.